These T cell receptor beta chains were read from a single sample in a study of CD8 T cells in ankylosing spondylitis. One entry per CDR3 protein, called by TCRdb with MiXCR from the 5' RACE reads. The data hold about 160,000 distinct CDR3 sequences, with approximately 16% observed a single time. Sequencing was performed on blood, either unsorted or a sorted T cell fraction (not recorded which). These TCRs come from a male donor with ankylosing spondylitis or in good health (not recorded which). The CDR3 runs from the conserved cysteine through the conserved F or W. D genes are given only for firm matches. The size field is filled for only some rows; it gives once, few, many or a size class.

abundance: -
j_gene: TRBJ1-1
v_gene: TRBV12-3/TRBV12-4
d_gene: -
CDR3aa: CASSLRELVWTEAFF
CDR3nt: TGTGCCAGCAGCCTCAGGGAGTTGGTGTGGACTGAAGCTTTCTTT

abundance: few
j_gene: TRBJ2-7
v_gene: TRBV28
d_gene: TRBD1
CDR3aa: CASSFRDRGPDTYEQYF
CDR3nt: TGTGCCAGCAGTTTTCGCGACAGGGGGCCCGACACCTACGAGCAGTACTTC

abundance: -
j_gene: TRBJ1-1
v_gene: TRBV10-2
d_gene: -
CDR3aa: CASSDWGLTAFF
CDR3nt: TGCGCCAGCAGTGATTGGGGGCTTACAGCTTTCTTT

abundance: many
j_gene: TRBJ2-4
v_gene: TRBV10-3
d_gene: -
CDR3aa: CAISESTSPHIQYF
CDR3nt: TGTGCCATCAGTGAGTCGACCAGTCCGCACATTCAGTACTTC

abundance: many
j_gene: TRBJ2-2
v_gene: TRBV28
d_gene: -
CDR3aa: CASSPPSRANTGELFF
CDR3nt: TGTGCCAGCAGTCCCCCGTCTCGTGCGAACACCGGGGAGCTGTTTTTT

abundance: few
j_gene: TRBJ2-5
v_gene: TRBV20-1
d_gene: -
CDR3aa: CSARTSWTRETQYF
CDR3nt: TGCAGTGCTAGAACTTCCTGGACGCGGGAGACCCAGTACTTC

abundance: many
j_gene: TRBJ1-1
v_gene: TRBV29-1
d_gene: -
CDR3aa: CSVVEGRGAFF
CDR3nt: TGCAGCGTTGTAGAGGGTAGAGGAGCTTTCTTT

abundance: few
j_gene: TRBJ1-5
v_gene: TRBV20-1
d_gene: -
CDR3aa: CSARAVGNQPQHF
CDR3nt: TGCAGTGCTAGGGCAGTAGGCAATCAGCCCCAGCATTTT

abundance: few
j_gene: TRBJ1-1
v_gene: TRBV7-2
d_gene: TRBD1
CDR3aa: CASSLGTGHTEAFF
CDR3nt: TGTGCCAGCAGCTTAGGGACAGGTCACACTGAAGCTTTCTTT

abundance: many
j_gene: TRBJ2-7
v_gene: TRBV20-1
d_gene: TRBD2
CDR3aa: CSAPGTSASYEQYF
CDR3nt: TGCAGTGCACCCGGGACTAGCGCCTCCTACGAGCAGTACTTC

abundance: few
j_gene: TRBJ2-7
v_gene: TRBV5-1
d_gene: TRBD1
CDR3aa: CASSSKTGSSYEQYF
CDR3nt: TGCGCCAGCAGCTCGAAGACAGGGAGCTCCTACGAGCAGTACTTC

abundance: many
j_gene: TRBJ2-5
v_gene: TRBV5-1
d_gene: -
CDR3aa: CASSWKWDGKETQYF
CDR3nt: TGCGCCAGCAGCTGGAAATGGGACGGGAAAGAGACCCAGTACTTC

abundance: many
j_gene: TRBJ2-2
v_gene: TRBV20-1
d_gene: -
CDR3aa: CSARGQVLPGELFF
CDR3nt: TGCAGTGCTAGAGGACAGGTGCTCCCCGGGGAGCTGTTTTTT

abundance: once
j_gene: TRBJ2-1
v_gene: TRBV4-2
d_gene: TRBD2
CDR3aa: CARSPGLVSYNEQFF
CDR3nt: TGTGCCAGGAGCCCGGGACTAGTCTCCTACAATGAGCAGTTCTTC

abundance: -
j_gene: TRBJ1-2
v_gene: TRBV11-2
d_gene: -
CDR3aa: CASSLGDINGYTF
CDR3nt: TGTGCCAGCAGCTTAGGGGACATAAACGGCTACACCTTC

abundance: many
j_gene: TRBJ2-4
v_gene: TRBV6-5
d_gene: TRBD2
CDR3aa: CASSYSAGRGVAKNIQYF
CDR3nt: TGTGCCAGCAGTTACTCTGCTGGACGGGGGGTGGCCAAAAACATTCAGTACTTC

abundance: -
j_gene: TRBJ2-5
v_gene: TRBV7-9
d_gene: -
CDR3aa: CASSGGETQYF
CDR3nt: TGTGCCAGCAGCGGCGGAGAGACCCAGTACTTC

abundance: many
j_gene: TRBJ2-6
v_gene: TRBV20-1
d_gene: -
CDR3aa: CSASPTSGANVLTF
CDR3nt: TGCAGTGCTAGTCCCACGTCAGGGGCCAACGTCCTGACTTTC

abundance: few
j_gene: TRBJ2-7
v_gene: TRBV21-1
d_gene: -
CDR3aa: CASSKGGTTYEQYF
CDR3nt: TGTGCCAGCAGCAAAGGCGGGACCACCTACGAGCAGTACTTC

abundance: many
j_gene: TRBJ2-3
v_gene: TRBV20-1
d_gene: -
CDR3aa: CSARGRGTSTDTQYF
CDR3nt: TGCAGTGCTAGGGGGCGTGGGACAAGCACAGATACGCAGTATTTT

abundance: few
j_gene: TRBJ2-3
v_gene: TRBV20-1
d_gene: -
CDR3aa: CSAQSTSRRTDTQYF
CDR3nt: TGCAGTGCGCAGAGTACTAGCCGACGCACAGATACGCAGTATTTT

abundance: once
j_gene: TRBJ1-3
v_gene: TRBV10-3
d_gene: -
CDR3aa: CAISESGLSGNTIYF
CDR3nt: TGTGCCATCAGTGAGTCGGGGTTATCTGGAAACACCATATATTTT

abundance: many
j_gene: TRBJ2-4
v_gene: TRBV5-1
d_gene: -
CDR3aa: CASSLDQGGRLAKNIQYF
CDR3nt: TGCGCCAGCAGCTTGGATCAGGGGGGGCGGTTAGCCAAAAACATTCAGTACTTC

abundance: many
j_gene: TRBJ1-1
v_gene: TRBV11-2
d_gene: -
CDR3aa: CASTFRRGTEAFF
CDR3nt: TGTGCCAGCACCTTCCGTAGGGGCACTGAAGCTTTCTTT

abundance: -
j_gene: TRBJ2-5
v_gene: TRBV28
d_gene: TRBD1
CDR3aa: CASSWGTGLSQETQYF
CDR3nt: TGTGCCAGCAGTTGGGGGACAGGGCTGAGTCAAGAGACCCAGTACTTC

abundance: -
j_gene: TRBJ1-5
v_gene: TRBV28
d_gene: TRBD1
CDR3aa: CASSFGTGSQPQHF
CDR3nt: TGTGCCAGCAGTTTCGGGACAGGGAGTCAGCCCCAGCATTTT

abundance: -
j_gene: TRBJ1-1
v_gene: TRBV28
d_gene: TRBD1
CDR3aa: CASSSDRGIKF
CDR3nt: TGTGCCAGCAGTTCGGACAGGGGAATAAAGTTT

abundance: -
j_gene: TRBJ2-5
v_gene: TRBV6-5
d_gene: -
CDR3aa: CASSYRHDEETQYF
CDR3nt: TGTGCCAGCAGTTACCGGCACGATGAAGAGACCCAGTACTTC

abundance: many
j_gene: TRBJ1-1
v_gene: TRBV20-1
d_gene: -
CDR3aa: CSAWVFPRAFF
CDR3nt: TGCAGTGCTTGGGTTTTCCCGAGGGCTTTCTTT

abundance: few
j_gene: TRBJ2-1
v_gene: TRBV11-2
d_gene: -
CDR3aa: CASSLRRVDEQFF
CDR3nt: TGTGCCAGCAGCTTACGCCGCGTCGATGAGCAGTTCTTC